This note documents a single TCR beta chain sequence. Its antigen is not identified. This entry comes from a study of post-analysis software for immune sequencing data. Germline CDR1 MDHEN, CDR2 SYDVKM. CDR3 length equals 15 residues. V lost 6 bases and J lost 3, with 17 bases in between. Findings of the study overall: Relative to controls, patients with multiple sclerosis showed significantly lower normalized Chao1 diversity. Compared with controls, patients had more of roughly 5 TRBV segments, including TRBV5-6, TRBV5-1 and TRBV20-1.

Unique molecular identifiers featured in each of the TCR beta cDNA libraries. Via MiXCR, TCRdb re-called the PCR reads, giving one row per CDR3 protein. The sample holds hundreds of thousands of distinct CDR3 sequences, roughly 45% seen once. The sequence came from a girl aged 5-17 years with multiple sclerosis. The V call is TRBV28, the J call TRBJ2-5; a weak D match, TRBD1 (5 bases). Sequenced material: blood. CDR3: CASSGLVAGKETQYF. The CDR3 DNA is TGTGCCAGCAGCGGATTAGTGGCAGGGAAAGAGACCCAGTACTTC.